These 26 T cell receptor beta chains originate from one sample sequenced in a study of blood T cells in healthy people across ages. Together with a sample-barcoded 5' primer, a J-beta primer mix was included in a second PCR lasting about 7 to 12 cycles. TCRdb processed the 5' RACE reads anew with MiXCR; each CDR3 protein has one entry. The sample has fewer than 1,000,000 distinct CDR3 sequences; 40% to 50% are singletons. The sample comprised blood. These receptors originate from a man aged 55-75 years in good health.

This clonotype was counted only a few times. This rearrangement joins TRBV7-2 to TRBJ1-2; the D is unclear. The CDR3 sequence is 16 residues long. Trimming took 3 bases from V and 0 from J, leaving 14 bases between them. Per the germline V gene, CDR1 is SGHTA and CDR2 is FQGNSA. The CDR3 coding sequence is TGTGCCAGCAGCTTCGCAGGCGGCTCAGCTAACTATGGCTACACCTTC. Protein: CASSFAGGSANYGYTF.

The V call is TRBV20-1, the J call TRBJ1-2, with 8 bases that match TRBD1. From germline, CDR1 is DFQATT and CDR2 SNEGSKA (reference sequence). The V and J ends lost 0 bases and 4 bases, in that order; junction bases with no gene match: 7. The CDR3 totals 15 residues. The CDR3 sequence: CSARETGTGVYGYTF. The DNA of the CDR3 is TGCAGTGCTAGAGAGACCGGGACAGGAGTCTATGGCTACACCTTC.

The V and J genes are TRBV10-3 and TRBJ2-5; TRBD1 is a possible D gene (6 bases). CDR3 size: 12 residues. Trimming left V 11 bases short and J 2 bases short, with 12 bases between. The germline CDR1 and CDR2 sequences are ENHRY and SYGVKD. The DNA for the CDR3 is TGTGCCGCTCAAGGACAGCAAGAGACCCAGTACTTC. This encodes CAAQGQQETQYF.

The V gene is TRBV6-2 or TRBV6-3, the J gene TRBJ2-5; D not certain. V dropped 2 bases and J dropped 2 bases, with 6 bases sitting between them. This CDR3 is built from 13 residues. Germline CDR1 reads MNHEY; CDR2 reads SVGEGT. This CDR3 reads CASSYAGQETQYF. The CDR3 DNA is TGTGCCAGCAGTTACGCCGGACAAGAGACCCAGTACTTC.

This clonotype has only one observation. The gene calls are TRBV4-1 and TRBJ2-1; D is unresolved. The V and J ends lost 0 bases and 0 bases respectively, with 9 bases between them. CDR3 length: 16 residues. Germline lookup yields CDR1 MGHRA and CDR2 YSYEKL. The CDR3 here is CASSQEVRSSYNEQFF. The CDR3 bases are TGCGCCAGCAGCCAAGAGGTTCGGAGCTCCTACAATGAGCAGTTCTTC.

This clonotype was recorded a few times. This chain links TRBV10-3 with TRBJ2-3, with D perhaps matching TRBD1 (6 bases). CDR1 is ENHRY, CDR2 SYGVKD, per germline. The V end lost 3 bases, the J end lost 3 bases, and 10 bases lay between the germline ends. The CDR3 spans 14 residues. The CDR3 DNA reads TGTGCCATCAGTGAAATGGGGGCAACAGATACGCAGTATTTT. Protein product: CAISEMGATDTQYF.

The CDR3 loop is CASSVDEATSYEQYF. DNA of the CDR3: TGTGCCAGCAGCGTAGATGAGGCGACCTCCTACGAGCAGTACTTC. The gene calls are TRBV9 and TRBJ2-7; D unresolved. V lost 0 bases and J 0 bases, leaving 10 bases between the germline ends. Per the germline V gene, CDR1 is SGDLS and CDR2 is YYNGEE. This CDR3 has 15 amino acids.

The chain couples TRBV3-1 to TRBJ1-1, with D unclear. Germline CDR1 and CDR2: LGHDT and YNNKEL (reference sequence). This CDR3 has 16 amino acids. Deletions cut 4 bases from V and 1 base from J, with 16 bases between. The DNA for the CDR3 is TGTGCCAGCAGCCCGGGAACCGGGCTCCCGAACACTGAAGCTTTCTTT. This sequence encodes CASSPGTGLPNTEAFF.

This rearrangement joins TRBV6-1 to TRBJ1-2, with D uncertain. Germline V CDR1 and CDR2: MNHNS, SASEGT. The V end was cut by 1 base, the J end by 4 bases, with 13 bases between. The CDR3 consists of 15 residues. The CDR3 DNA follows: TGTGCCAGCAGTGAAGGGTCACTACCTAGCTATGGCTACACCTTC. Translated: CASSEGSLPSYGYTF.

The sample holds a few counts of this clonotype. The chain employs TRBV20-1 and TRBJ1-2; TRBD1 agrees at 7 bases. Trimming cost V 5 bases and J 8 bases; bases outside gene matches: 14. Germline-derived CDR1 and CDR2 are DFQATT and SNEGSKA (reference sequence). The CDR3 loop spans 14 amino acids. CDR3 sequence: CSAERQGGYFGYTF. DNA for the CDR3: TGCAGTGCTGAAAGACAGGGTGGTTACTTCGGCTACACCTTC.

This clonotype occurred a few times. V is TRBV7-2 and J is TRBJ2-1, with D perhaps assigned TRBD1 or TRBD2 (5 bases each). Trimming took off 6 bases at V and 0 bases at J, with 15 bases between the two ends. This CDR3 has 16 residues. CDR1 is SGHTA and CDR2 is FQGNSA in the germline V gene. In DNA form, the CDR3 reads TGTGCCAGCAGTATCCACCGGGACCTCTCCTACAATGAGCAGTTCTTC. Translating it yields CASSIHRDLSYNEQFF. The whole variable domain, filled in from reference TRBV7-2 and TRBJ2-1, reads GAGVSQSPSNKVTEKGKDVELRCDPISGHTALYWYRQSLGQGLEFLIYFQGNSAPDKSGLPSDRFSAERTGGSVSTLTIQRTQQEDSAVYLCASSIHRDLSYNEQFFGPGTRLTVL.

This rearrangement joins TRBV7-2 to TRBJ2-5; 10 bases are shared with TRBD2. The J call may be wrong; the DNA end is better matched by TRBJ2-4. CDR3 length equals 18 residues. CDR1 is SGHTA and CDR2 is FQGNSA in the germline V gene. This chain's CDR3 is CASSLGLAGAPVSDIQYF. CDR3 sequence (DNA): TGTGCCAGCAGCTTAGGGCTAGCGGGGGCCCCTGTGAGTGACATTCAGTACTTC.

The chain couples TRBV5-1 to TRBJ2-7, with 10 bases aligning to TRBD1. Looked up from germline, CDR1 is SGHRS and CDR2 is YFSETQ. V trimming: 7 bases; J trimming: 4 bases; junction bases outside the gene matches: 8. This CDR3 has 14 amino acids. CDR3 protein: CASRGQGINYEQYF. The CDR3 bases are TGCGCCAGCCGGGGACAGGGGATTAATTACGAGCAGTACTTC.

The J gene is TRBJ2-1, the V gene TRBV4-3; 7 positions agree with TRBD2. The CDR3 has 16 residues. Germline assignment: CDR1 LGHNA and CDR2 YSLEER. Trimming cost V 4 bases and J 4 bases; bases outside gene matches: 10. The CDR3 nucleotides read TGCGCCAGCAGCCCCGATAGGGGCGGGGGTTACAATGAGCAGTTCTTC. Protein product: CASSPDRGGGYNEQFF.

This chain uses TRBV13 with TRBJ2-1, with TRBD2 matching 8 bases. The end of the DNA fits TRBJ2-7 better, so the J call may be wrong. Germline assignment: CDR1 PRHDT and CDR2 FYEKMQ (reference sequence). The CDR3 length is 14 residues. CDR3 amino acids: CASSFGLAYNEQYF. CDR3 sequence (DNA): TGTGCCAGCAGCTTTGGACTAGCCTACAATGAGCAGTACTTC.

Details on this clonotype: One junction end disagrees with the germline gene, perhaps due to a read error. V and J are TRBV4-3 and TRBJ1-4; tentative D call: TRBD1 (6 bases). CDR1 and CDR2 (germline): LGHNA, YSLEER. The CDR3 spans 15 residues. The CDR3 coding sequence is TGCGCCAGCAGCCAACATACAGGGTCTAATGGAAAACTGTTTTTT. It specifies CASSQHTGSNGKLFF.

V usage is TRBV4-1 and J usage is TRBJ1-2; D gene unclear. CDR3 size: 11 residues. From germline, CDR1 is MGHRA and CDR2 YSYEKL. V lost 3 bases to trimming and J lost 8 bases, with 7 bases between them. This CDR3 reads CASSQGKGYTF. CDR3 sequence (DNA): TGCGCCAGCAGCCAGGGGAAAGGCTACACCTTC.

This chain connects TRBV5-1 to TRBJ2-7; TRBD2 matches at 10 bases. The CDR3 covers 18 residues. Germline V lookup: CDR1 SGHRS, CDR2 YFSETQ. After removal of 3 bases from V and 2 bases from J, the junction contained 14 bases not matched to a gene. The DNA of the CDR3 is TGCGCCAGCAGCTGGGACGAGATTAGCGGGGGGCTAACCTACGAGCAGTACTTC. Translated: CASSWDEISGGLTYEQYF.

The CDR3 reads CASSYSAGGGNNEQFF. The CDR3 nucleotides read TGTGCCAGCAGTTACTCTGCTGGCGGGGGTAACAATGAGCAGTTCTTC. The chain employs TRBV6-6 and TRBJ2-1; 7 bases map to TRBD2. Trimming removed 0 bases from V and 5 bases from J; junction bases left unmatched: 7. Germline V lookup: CDR1 MNHNY, CDR2 SVGAGI (reference sequence). This CDR3 contains 16 residues.

A few counts support this clonotype. This chain connects TRBV5-1 to TRBJ1-1; no clear D gene. The germline V gene encodes CDR1 SGHRS and CDR2 YFSETQ. The CDR3 is made up of 17 amino acids. The V and J ends lost 1 base and 0 bases respectively, with 16 bases between them. The CDR3, as DNA: TGCGCCAGCAGCTTGCACCCAACGAGGGAGATGAACACTGAAGCTTTCTTT. This encodes CASSLHPTREMNTEAFF.

This chain connects TRBV30 to TRBJ2-1; 7 bases agree with TRBD1. The CDR3 covers 17 residues. The germline gives CDR1 GTSNPN, CDR2 SVGIG (reference sequence). Trimming cost V 0 bases and J 2 bases; bases outside gene matches: 10. The chain's CDR3 is CAWSVDTGALPYNEQFF. CDR3 nucleotides: TGTGCCTGGAGTGTCGATACAGGGGCCCTACCCTACAATGAGCAGTTCTTC.

This chain links TRBV29-1 with TRBJ1-2; no clear D gene. The germline CDR1 and CDR2 sequences are SQVTM and ANQGSEA. The CDR3 covers 14 residues. V lost 0 bases and J 1 base, leaving 9 bases between the germline ends. CDR3 protein: CSVEERGGNYGYTF. In DNA, the CDR3 is TGCAGCGTTGAAGAACGGGGAGGTAACTATGGCTACACCTTC.

This clonotype was counted between two and nine times. The chain combines TRBV18 with TRBJ2-4, with D hard to call. Near its end, the DNA agrees better with TRBJ2-5, so the J call may be wrong. CDR1 is KGHSH and CDR2 is LQKENI in the germline V gene. The CDR3 loop spans 16 amino acids. CDR3 in amino acids: CASSPQGVGAGGTQYF. The CDR3 DNA reads TGTGCCAGCTCACCACAGGGTGTAGGAGCCGGTGGGACCCAGTACTTC.

This clonotype was seen a handful of times. The chain links TRBV4-3 to TRBJ2-5; unclear D gene. The end of the DNA is better explained by TRBJ2-7, so the J call may be wrong. Germline-derived CDR1 and CDR2 are LGHNA and YSLEER. This CDR3 region has 15 residues. The CDR3: CASSQVGHLAHEQYF. The CDR3 coding sequence is TGCGCCAGCAGCCAAGTAGGTCATCTCGCGCACGAGCAGTACTTC.

This clonotype was picked up a small number of times. The chain has TRBV20-1 and TRBJ2-7; perhaps TRBD1 as D (6 bases). CDR1 DFQATT and CDR2 SNEGSKA come from the germline V gene (reference sequence). The CDR3 has 13 amino acids. V dropped 3 bases and J dropped 4 bases, with 13 bases sitting between them. The CDR3 loop reads CSARAFTGYEQYF. The DNA of the CDR3 is TGCAGTGCTAGGGCGTTCACAGGGTACGAGCAGTACTTC.

The chain is built from TRBV6-5 and TRBJ2-2, with 10 bases lining up with TRBD1. V shed 10 bases and J 3 bases; nucleotides not matched to a gene: 11. Germline V gene sequence: CDR1 MNHEY, CDR2 SVGAGI. This CDR3 comprises 16 residues. The CDR3 here is CATNRRGTGDTGELFF. The DNA of the CDR3 is TGTGCCACTAATCGGAGGGGGACAGGGGACACCGGGGAGCTGTTTTTT.